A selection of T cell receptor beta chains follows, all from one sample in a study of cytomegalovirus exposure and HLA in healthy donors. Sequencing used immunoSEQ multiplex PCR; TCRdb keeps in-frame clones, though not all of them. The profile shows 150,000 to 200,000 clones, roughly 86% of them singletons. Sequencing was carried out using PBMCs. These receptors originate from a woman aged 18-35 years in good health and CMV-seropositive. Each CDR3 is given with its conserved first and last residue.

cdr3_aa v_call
CASSSHWLLAGGGAGEQFF TRBV11-2
CASSQVQGNTEAFF TRBV6-6
CASSLARLGRNIQYF TRBV5-6
CASSTWTGGNTGELFF TRBV5-4
CASSHGDRVFYEQYF TRBV4-1
CASSWDSPKTETQYF TRBV2
CASSLLERETQYF TRBV28
CATSRDYLQAFF TRBV15
CASSLTRAGVNNEQFF TRBV7-3
CASNGQGPFYEQYF TRBV5-1
CASSDEAGTEAFF TRBV6-4
CASSEMRGVSSYEQYF TRBV6-1
CASSLAGVSSHEQYF TRBV5-1
CASSLATGQANEQFF TRBV7-9
CASSFRQGTDTQYF TRBV13
CASSNPTSGYEQYF TRBV5-4